A single sample is the source of the 13 T cell receptor beta chains below, sequenced in a study of technical replicates of blood from a few donors. This table comes from immunoSEQ multiplex PCR, and its TCRdb copy is limited to in-frame clones, with some not included. In the table there are 80,000 to 100,000 clones, about 91% of which are singletons. The sample consisted of T cells isolated from PBMCs. These receptors all come from a human donor in good health.

This clone was detected a few times. V is TRBV10-1 and J is TRBJ1-1; D might be TRBD1 (6 bases). This CDR3 region has 12 residues. In germline, CDR1 is WNHNN, CDR2 SYGVQD (reference sequence). The V end lost 4 bases, the J end lost 9 bases, and 12 bases lay between the germline ends. The chain's CDR3 is CASSGTGQQAFF. CDR3 bases: TGCGCCAGCAGTGGAACAGGGCAACAAGCTTTCTTT.

CDR3 sequence: CASTPDRSPYNEQFF. CDR3 in DNA: TGTGCCAGCACCCCCGACAGGTCCCCCTACAATGAGCAGTTCTTC. This sequence joins TRBV5-6 and TRBJ2-1; perhaps TRBD1 as D (6 bases). The CDR3 totals 15 residues. Germline assignment: CDR1 SGHDT and CDR2 YYEEEE. V was pared by 6 bases and J by 2 bases, with 15 bases between.

The chain links TRBV6-1 to TRBJ2-1; D is ambiguous. CDR3 length: 15 residues. Trimming removed 1 base at V and 6 bases at J, with 13 bases between. Germline lookup yields CDR1 MNHNS and CDR2 SASEGT. The CDR3 reads CASSEVVLVLNEQFF. CDR3 nucleotide sequence: TGTGCCAGCAGTGAAGTTGTCCTAGTCCTCAATGAGCAGTTCTTC.

The V and J genes are TRBV5-1 and TRBJ2-3, with D possibly TRBD2 on 6 matching bases. Germline CDR1 SGHRS, CDR2 YFSETQ. There are 15 residues in the CDR3. V lost 5 bases and J lost 3, with 16 bases in between. The CDR3 here is CASRLLGGRTDTQYF. The CDR3, as DNA: TGCGCCAGCAGACTGTTGGGGGGAAGAACAGATACGCAGTATTTT. Together with reference TRBV5-1 and TRBJ2-3, the CDR3 gives the full variable domain: KAGVTQTPRYLIKTRGQQVTLSCSPISGHRSVSWYQQTPGQGLQFLFEYFSETQRNKGNFPGRFSGRQFSNSRSEMNVSTLELGDSALYLCASRLLGGRTDTQYFGPGTRLTVL.

The genes are TRBV10-3 and TRBJ2-1; TRBD2 matches at 11 bases. Germline CDR1 is ENHRY and CDR2 is SYGVKD. V gave up 6 bases and J gave up 5 bases; unmatched junction bases: 9. The CDR3 contains 16 residues. The CDR3 loop is CAIRLAGGQSHNEQFF. CDR3 sequence (DNA): TGTGCCATCAGATTAGCGGGAGGGCAGTCCCACAATGAGCAGTTCTTC.

The rearrangement links TRBV10-3 to TRBJ2-7, with 8 bases identical to TRBD1. The trim removed 2 bases at V and 0 bases at J, leaving 3 bases unmatched. This CDR3 comprises 15 residues. CDR1 ENHRY and CDR2 SYGVKD come from the germline V gene. For the CDR3, the DNA is TGTGCCATCAGTGAGGCCGGGACAGGCTCCTACGAGCAGTACTTC. Its protein product is CAISEAGTGSYEQYF.

V usage is TRBV30 and J usage is TRBJ2-1; no clear D gene. Looked up from germline, CDR1 is GTSNPN and CDR2 is SVGIG (reference sequence). The V and J ends lost 0 bases and 6 bases respectively, with 12 bases between them. CDR3 length: 14 amino acids. CDR3 in amino acids: CAWSVRVPPNEQFF. DNA for the CDR3: TGTGCCTGGAGTGTACGGGTCCCACCCAATGAGCAGTTCTTC. The full variable domain, in which reference TRBV30 and TRBJ2-1 provide the parts outside the CDR3, is SQTIHQWPATLVQPVGSPLSLECTVEGTSNPNLYWYRQAAGRGLQLLFYSVGIGQISSEVPQNLSASRPQDRQFILSSKKLLLSDSGFYLCAWSVRVPPNEQFFGPGTRLTVL.

The rearrangement uses TRBV7-3 and TRBJ2-3; D possibly corresponds to TRBD1 (5 bases). Germline assignment: CDR1 SGHTA and CDR2 FQGTGA. V lost 2 bases and J lost 4, with 16 bases in between. The CDR3 is 16 residues long. In DNA form, the CDR3 reads TGTGCCAGCAGCTTATTGGGGCCCAGCGCGGCAGATACGCAGTATTTT. It yields the protein CASSLLGPSAADTQYF.

The rearrangement links TRBV4-1 to TRBJ2-7; perhaps TRBD2 as D (5 bases). Germline values: CDR1 MGHRA, CDR2 YSYEKL. The V gene lost 1 base and the J gene lost 2 bases, with 12 bases spanning the gap. The CDR3 sequence is 15 residues long. This CDR3 is CASSQAPRGTYEQYF. The CDR3 nucleotides are TGCGCCAGCAGCCAAGCGCCCCGGGGTACCTACGAGCAGTACTTC.

This chain joins TRBV9 and TRBJ2-5, with 8 bases fitting TRBD2. The junction had 13 bases not matched to a gene; V was cut back by 4 bases and J by 5 bases. Germline values: CDR1 SGDLS, CDR2 YYNGEE. The CDR3 is 16 residues long. In DNA, the CDR3 is TGTGCCAGCAGCCGGACGGTCGGTAGCGGGATGGAGACCCAGTACTTC. Residues: CASSRTVGSGMETQYF.

For the CDR3, the DNA is TGCGCCAGCAGTCTACGCTCTAGTTTCTACAATGAGCAGTTCTTC. Protein: CASSLRSSFYNEQFF. The gene calls are TRBV5-1 and TRBJ2-1; D not resolved. Germline lookup yields CDR1 SGHRS and CDR2 YFSETQ. V lost 5 bases and J 3 bases, leaving 15 bases between the germline ends. This CDR3 is built from 15 residues.

The rearrangement links TRBV28 to TRBJ2-7; 7 bases are a match to TRBD1. CDR1 is MDHEN and CDR2 is SYDVKM in the germline V gene. The CDR3 runs to 12 residues. The ends lost 8 bases at V and 3 bases at J; junction bases unmatched: 4. For the CDR3, the DNA is TGTGCCAGCCTCAGACAGGGCTACGAGCAGTACTTC. Its protein product is CASLRQGYEQYF.

V usage is TRBV7-8 and J usage is TRBJ2-1; the match to TRBD2 covers 8 bases. Germline lookup yields CDR1 SGHVS and CDR2 FQNEAQ. The CDR3 loop spans 16 amino acids. V gave up 6 bases and J gave up 7 bases; unmatched junction bases: 14. The CDR3 sequence: CASRPQPGGPQNEQFF. The CDR3 DNA follows: TGTGCCAGCAGGCCCCAGCCGGGAGGGCCTCAAAATGAGCAGTTCTTC.